This T cell receptor beta chain is from a study of T cells in Graves' hyperthyroidism and ophthalmopathy. Orbital computed tomography, thyroid ultrasound, serum thyroxine and TRAb, and clinical symptoms together informed the diagnoses. PBMCs stemmed from about 9.7 ml fresh peripheral blood. RNA transcripts were the template for amplifying TCR beta CDR3 regions. The HTBI primer set served for first-round RT-PCR of the TCR CDR3. Each CDR3 protein is one row after TCRdb ran MiXCR on the multiplex PCR reads. Of a few hundred thousand distinct CDR3 sequences listed, less than 25% are singletons. The CDR3 spans 13 residues. Per germline, CDR1 SNHLY and CDR2 FYNNEI. V was pared by 4 bases and J by 0 bases, with 7 bases between.

The chain couples TRBV2 to TRBJ2-7; D is ambiguous. The receptor comes from a man younger than 35 with Graves' hyperthyroidism. Specimen: blood. For the CDR3, the DNA is TGTGCCAGCAGTGGTCCTAGCTCCTACGAGCAGTACTTC. This gives the protein CASSGPSSYEQYF. Supplemented by reference TRBV2 and TRBJ2-7, the full variable domain reads EPEVTQTPSHQVTQMGQEVILRCVPISNHLYFYWYRQILGQKVEFLVSFYNNEISEKSEIFDDQFSVERPDGSNFTLKIRSTKLEDSAMYFCASSGPSSYEQYFGPGTRLTVT.